The 7 T cell receptor beta chains reported below all come from one sample, sequenced in a study of technical replicates of blood from a handful of donors. Method: immunoSEQ multiplex PCR; TCRdb's copy keeps in-frame clones and lacks some. The sample consists of about 88,000 clones, just under 95% of them appearing once. What was sequenced was T cells isolated from PBMCs. The receptors were sampled from a human donor in good health.

The chain uses TRBV7-9 and TRBJ1-2, with D uncertain. The CDR3 totals 13 residues. Trimming cost V 5 bases and J 4 bases, with 11 bases left between them. CDR1 SEHNR and CDR2 FQNEAQ come from the germline V gene (reference sequence). CDR3 region: CASSPAGSYGYTF. The CDR3, as DNA: TGTGCCAGCAGCCCCGCTGGGAGCTATGGCTACACCTTC.

The genes are TRBV28 and TRBJ2-7, with 8 positions matching TRBD1. The CDR3 consists of 13 residues. V shed 5 bases and J 5 bases; nucleotides not matched to a gene: 5. CDR1 is MDHEN and CDR2 is SYDVKM in the germline V gene. The CDR3 coding sequence is TGTGCCAGCAGTGGACAGGGCCTGAACGAGCAGTACTTC. Protein product: CASSGQGLNEQYF.

The chain has TRBV29-1 and TRBJ2-7; 12 bases line up with TRBD2. The CDR3 extends over 13 amino acids. The J segment lost 6 bases and the V segment lost 1 base, leaving 1 base of the junction unmatched. In germline, CDR1 is SQVTM, CDR2 ANQGSEA. CDR3 bases: TGCAGCGTTGAAGCGACTAGCGGGAGCGAGCAGTACTTC. Amino acid sequence: CSVEATSGSEQYF.

The chain has TRBV4-3 and TRBJ2-1; 14 positions match TRBD2. Germline values: CDR1 LGHNA, CDR2 YSLEER. V lost 1 base to trimming and J lost 7 bases; unmatched junction nucleotides: 12. The CDR3 spans 19 residues. The CDR3 nucleotides read TGCGCCAGCAGCCAAGCCGGGACTAGCGGGAGAAATACCTTTAATGAGCAGTTCTTC. Protein: CASSQAGTSGRNTFNEQFF.

V is TRBV29-1 and J is TRBJ2-6; D ambiguous. V was cut by 4 bases and J by 1 base, with 5 bases left in between. The CDR3 has 13 amino acids. Germline values: CDR1 SQVTM, CDR2 ANQGSEA. The CDR3: CSVGISGANVLTF. In DNA form, the CDR3 reads TGCAGCGTTGGTATATCTGGGGCCAACGTCCTGACTTTC.

The chain carries TRBV9 and TRBJ1-2; no reliable D call. Trimming shortened V by 4 bases and J by 5 bases, and 21 bases separated the two germline ends. There are 16 residues in the CDR3. The germline V gene has CDR1 SGDLS and CDR2 YYNGEE. The CDR3 DNA reads as TGTGCCAGCAGCCCCTCCCCGGGTCCACCCCCTTATGGCTACACCTTC. Translation gives CASSPSPGPPPYGYTF.

V gene TRBV11-1 combines with J gene TRBJ1-1, with 7 bases that match TRBD1. In germline, CDR1 is SGHAT, CDR2 FQDESV (reference sequence). This CDR3 contains 14 residues. The ends lost 4 bases at V and 1 base at J; junction bases unmatched: 3. This CDR3 reads CASSSDRENTEAFF. CDR3 DNA: TGTGCCAGCAGCTCAGACAGGGAGAACACTGAAGCTTTCTTT. Variable domain in full (rest from reference TRBV11-1 and TRBJ1-1): EAEVAQSPRYKITEKSQAVAFWCDPISGHATLYWYRQILGQGPELLVQFQDESVVDDSQLPKDRFSAERLKGVDSTLKIQPAELGDSAMYLCASSSDRENTEAFFGQGTRLTVV.